This is a list of T cell receptor beta chains from one sample in a study of shared clonotypes between healthy human individuals. Assay used: immunoSEQ multiplex PCR; TCRdb lists only in-frame clones, some missing. Of a few million clones listed, nearly 97% are singletons. Sequenced input: naive CD4+ T cells sorted from blood. All receptors come from a man younger than 35 in good health. Each CDR3 is given with its conserved first and last residue. Each record gives: V gene, D gene, clone size, J gene, CDR3 protein, CDR3 DNA. The D gene is left open where the match is weak. Expanded clones are given a class, and other clones once, few, many or no size at all.

v_call: TRBV29-1; d_call: TRBD1; clone_size: NA; j_call: TRBJ1-3; cdr3_aa: CSASGTGFLSTIYF; cdr3_nt: TGCAGCGCCTCCGGGACAGGGTTTTTGAGCACCATATATTTT
v_call: TRBV6-1; d_call: NA; clone_size: NA; j_call: TRBJ1-2; cdr3_aa: CASSEAGRRGYTF; cdr3_nt: TGTGCCAGCAGTGAGGCAGGGCGTCGCGGCTACACCTTC
v_call: TRBV25-1; d_call: NA; clone_size: NA; j_call: TRBJ1-4; cdr3_aa: CASRATNEKLFF; cdr3_nt: TGTGCCAGCAGGGCAACTAATGAAAAACTGTTTTTT
v_call: TRBV5-1; d_call: TRBD1; clone_size: once; j_call: TRBJ1-2; cdr3_aa: CASTLQGQGVGYTF; cdr3_nt: TGCGCCAGCACCCTGCAGGGACAGGGTGTTGGCTACACCTTC
v_call: TRBV14; d_call: NA; clone_size: NA; j_call: TRBJ1-5; cdr3_aa: CASILKREQPQHF; cdr3_nt: TGTGCCAGCATACTCAAGCGGGAGCAGCCCCAGCATTTT
v_call: TRBV29-1; d_call: TRBD1; clone_size: NA; j_call: TRBJ1-2; cdr3_aa: CSVTAGTGAYGYTF; cdr3_nt: TGCAGCGTGACGGCCGGGACAGGGGCCTATGGCTACACCTTC
v_call: TRBV10-3; d_call: NA; clone_size: NA; j_call: TRBJ2-3; cdr3_aa: CAIWATSTDTQYF; cdr3_nt: TGTGCCATCTGGGCTACTAGCACAGATACGCAGTATTTT
v_call: TRBV11-3; d_call: NA; clone_size: NA; j_call: TRBJ1-1; cdr3_aa: CASSLGRDKAAFF; cdr3_nt: TGTGCCAGCAGCTTAGGGAGGGATAAAGCAGCTTTCTTT
v_call: TRBV5-8; d_call: NA; clone_size: NA; j_call: TRBJ1-5; cdr3_aa: CASSLVQGSNQPQHF; cdr3_nt: TGTGCCAGCAGCTTGGTTCAGGGTAGCAATCAGCCCCAGCATTTT
v_call: TRBV29-1; d_call: TRBD1; clone_size: NA; j_call: TRBJ2-7; cdr3_aa: CSVGDRATYEQYF; cdr3_nt: TGCAGCGTGGGTGACAGGGCAACCTACGAGCAGTACTTC
v_call: TRBV5-1; d_call: NA; clone_size: NA; j_call: TRBJ1-2; cdr3_aa: CASSSGGPAYNYGYTF; cdr3_nt: TGCGCCAGCAGCTCTGGTGGGCCAGCTTATAACTATGGCTACACCTTC
v_call: TRBV28; d_call: TRBD1; clone_size: NA; j_call: TRBJ1-1; cdr3_aa: CASRGQGSTEAFF; cdr3_nt: TGTGCCAGCAGGGGACAGGGGAGCACTGAAGCTTTCTTT
v_call: TRBV6-1; d_call: NA; clone_size: once; j_call: TRBJ1-2; cdr3_aa: CASRQAEYGYTF; cdr3_nt: TGTGCCAGCAGACAGGCGGAGTATGGCTACACCTTC
v_call: TRBV5-6; d_call: NA; clone_size: NA; j_call: TRBJ1-2; cdr3_aa: CASSLRAPRFGYTF; cdr3_nt: TGTGCCAGCAGCTTAAGGGCCCCCCGGTTTGGCTACACCTTC